This TCR beta chain stems from a study of blood T cell repertoires in COVID-19. Study at large: Sources were T cells, B-cell-depleted T cells, or PBMCs; the material itself was cDNA or gDNA.

Here immunoSEQ multiplex PCR was the method, and the copy in TCRdb shows in-frame clones only, minus some. The sample lists around 150,000 clones, approximately 86% seen once, with around 4% in the top ten. Trimming removed 2 bases from V and 10 bases from J; junction bases left unmatched: 9. The CDR3 consists of 15 residues. Per the germline V gene, CDR1 is SGHAT and CDR2 is FQNNGV. The receptor was derived from a woman aged 55 to 70 who had recovered from COVID-19. Sequencing was done on a sample of peripheral blood. The chain carries TRBV11-2 and TRBJ2-1, with TRBD2 identical over 9 bases. CDR3 in amino acids: CASSLNIAGDPEQFF. CDR3 DNA sequence: TGTGCCAGCAGCTTAAACATAGCGGGGGATCCCGAGCAGTTCTTC. Variable domain in full (rest from reference TRBV11-2 and TRBJ2-1): EAGVAQSPRYKIIEKRQSVAFWCNPISGHATLYWYQQILGQGPKLLIQFQNNGVVDDSQLPKDRFSAERLKGVDSTLKIQPAKLEDSAVYLCASSLNIAGDPEQFFGPGTRLTVL.